This T cell receptor beta chain was observed in a study of blood T cell repertoires in COVID-19. About the study: Sites across the United States, Italy and Spain contributed samples from acute and convalescent COVID-19.

The repertoire was sequenced with immunoSEQ multiplex PCR; TCRdb's copy has only in-frame clones and lacks some. Of some 170,000 clones listed, more than 70% are singletons. The V and J ends lost 6 bases and 0 bases respectively, with 15 bases between them. CDR3 size: 15 residues. In germline, CDR1 is KGHSH, CDR2 LQKENI. In its sample, this clone was seen once. The TCR was taken from a woman aged 55-70 years with acute or convalescent COVID-19. The rearrangement uses TRBV18 and TRBJ2-7, with a possible D match to TRBD1 (5 bases). The sample taken for sequencing was peripheral blood. The CDR3: CASSPKRQNSYEQYF. The CDR3 DNA is TGTGCCAGCTCCCCAAAAAGACAGAACTCCTACGAGCAGTACTTC. Complete variable domain (other parts from reference TRBV18 and TRBJ2-7): NAGVMQNPRHLVRRRGQEARLRCSPMKGHSHVYWYRQLPEEGLKFMVYLQKENIIDESGMPKERFSAEFPKEGPSILRIQQVVRGDSAAYFCASSPKRQNSYEQYFGPGTRLTVT.